This is a list of T cell receptor beta chains from one sample in a study of blood T cell repertoires in COVID-19. Assay used: immunoSEQ multiplex PCR; TCRdb lists only in-frame clones, some missing. The table shows around 220,000 clones, with about 84% occurring only once. Sample: PBMCs or T cells enriched from blood (not recorded which). These receptors were obtained from a woman aged 40 to 49 with acute COVID-19. The CDR3 runs from the conserved cysteine through the conserved F or W. The order of the fields is V gene, clone size, J gene, D gene, CDR3 protein, CDR3 DNA. A D gene is named only where the DNA matches it firmly. A clone size is listed for some rows: how often the clone was seen (once, few, many), or a class if it is expanded.

>TRBV24-1|NA|TRBJ2-1|NA
CATSDLHRANNEQFF
TGTGCCACCAGTGATTTGCACAGGGCAAACAATGAGCAGTTCTTC
>TRBV7-8|NA|TRBJ1-6|NA
CASSLYVLTGSPLHF
TGTGCCAGCAGCTTATATGTCCTCACGGGTTCACCCCTCCACTTT
>TRBV6-5|few|TRBJ2-1|TRBD2
CASSPTSGITNEQFF
TGTGCCAGCAGTCCCACTAGCGGGATAACGAATGAGCAGTTCTTC
>TRBV21-1|NA|TRBJ1-1|NA
CASSAQQGKGTEAFF
TGTGCCAGCAGCGCGCAACAGGGTAAGGGGACTGAAGCTTTCTTT
>TRBV19|NA|TRBJ2-1|TRBD2
CATKLAVSSYNEQFF
TGTGCCACCAAACTAGCGGTTAGCTCCTACAATGAGCAGTTCTTC
>TRBV28|NA|TRBJ1-1|NA
CASSFLGRVDTEAFF
TGTGCCAGCAGTTTTCTCGGCAGGGTGGACACTGAAGCTTTCTTT
>TRBV3-1/TRBV3-2|NA|TRBJ1-1|NA
CASSPTLEVAEAFF
TGTGCCAGCAGCCCCACCTTGGAGGTGGCTGAAGCTTTCTTT
>TRBV28|NA|TRBJ2-7|NA
CASSLPRGAYEQYF
TGTGCCAGCAGTTTGCCCAGGGGGGCCTACGAGCAGTACTTC
>TRBV28|NA|TRBJ1-5|NA
CASRGPGDGRVGNQPQHF
TGTGCCAGCAGAGGGCCAGGGGATGGTCGAGTAGGCAATCAGCCCCAGCATTTT
>TRBV19|NA|TRBJ1-1|TRBD1
CASRLGQSNTEAFF
TGTGCCAGTAGACTGGGACAGTCGAACACTGAAGCTTTCTTT